This T cell receptor (beta chain) was found in a study of blood T cell repertoires in COVID-19. Across the study: The study drew acute and convalescent COVID-19 samples from the United States, Italy and Spain. Sources were T cells, B-cell-depleted T cells, or PBMCs; the material itself was cDNA or gDNA.

In the authors' methods: Nucleated cell counts were estimated from reference gene primer amplification. Produced via immunoSEQ multiplex PCR; TCRdb's table is partial and in-frame only. V and J calls and clone size follow that table, whereas D and trimming were derived from the DNA. Here the sample spans about 230,000 clones, over 70% being singletons. V was trimmed by 2 bases and J by 5 bases, leaving 7 bases between them. The CDR3 loop spans 12 amino acids. The germline gives CDR1 SGHKS, CDR2 YYEKEE (reference sequence). Sequencing used peripheral blood. The J gene is TRBJ2-5, the V gene TRBV5-5, with D hard to call. This clonotype was obtained from a man aged 35 to 55 with acute or convalescent COVID-19. CDR3 loop: CASSLQSETQYF. CDR3 DNA sequence: TGTGCCAGCAGCTTACAGTCGGAGACCCAGTACTTC.